This entry lists 25 T cell receptor beta chains sequenced from one sample in a study of blood T cell repertoires in COVID-19. Measured with immunoSEQ multiplex PCR; TCRdb has only the in-frame clones, and not every one. The table lists nearly 100,000 clones, 65% to 85% of them singletons. Source material: peripheral blood. The origin of the receptors is a woman aged 60-75 years with acute or convalescent COVID-19.

V and J are TRBV19 and TRBJ2-1; TRBD2 matches 9 bases. Trimming cost V 6 bases and J 10 bases; bases outside gene matches: 13. Per germline, CDR1 LNHDA and CDR2 SQIVND (reference sequence). CDR3 length: 15 amino acids. CDR3 in DNA: TGTGCCAGTAGGGCCCCGGGACTAGCCAACGGAGAGCAGTTCTTC. This sequence encodes CASRAPGLANGEQFF.

This chain uses TRBV6-5 with TRBJ2-7; the match to TRBD2 covers 7 bases. The V segment lost 6 bases and the J segment 0 bases; nucleotides outside the gene matches: 2. The CDR3 has 13 amino acids. CDR1 is MNHEY and CDR2 is SVGAGI in the germline V gene. CDR3 nucleotide sequence: TGTGCCAGCAGACGGACTAGCTCCTACGAGCAGTACTTC. It is translated as CASRRTSSYEQYF.

This rearrangement joins TRBV4-3 to TRBJ1-1; D uncertain. This CDR3 spans 15 amino acids. V lost 2 bases, J lost 5 bases, and 15 bases lay in between. Germline V CDR1 and CDR2: LGHNA, YSLEER. The CDR3, as DNA: TGCGCCAGCAGCCAAAGGCCGGGAATGGGAACTGAAGCTTTCTTT. It translates to CASSQRPGMGTEAFF.

The genes are TRBV5-1 and TRBJ1-4, with 7 bases aligning to TRBD1. The length of the CDR3 is 14 residues. V lost 0 bases, J lost 8 bases, and 4 bases stayed unmatched. From germline, CDR1 is SGHRS and CDR2 YFSETQ. CDR3 DNA: TGCGCCAGCAGCTTGGGGGACAGCCTAGAAAAACTGTTTTTT. The encoded protein is CASSLGDSLEKLFF.

The chain links TRBV5-1 to TRBJ1-2; TRBD1 matches at 9 bases. The CDR3 is 15 amino acids. Trimming removed 0 bases from V and 9 bases from J; junction bases left unmatched: 9. The V gene's germline CDR1 is SGHRS and CDR2 YFSETQ. CDR3 DNA: TGCGCCAGCAGCTTGGCCGTGGGACAGGGCAATAGCTACACCTTC. This gives the protein CASSLAVGQGNSYTF.

This sequence joins TRBV2 and TRBJ1-1; 7 positions match TRBD1. CDR3 length: 14 amino acids. The V gene's germline CDR1 is SNHLY and CDR2 FYNNEI. V lost 10 bases to trimming and J lost 2 bases; unmatched junction nucleotides: 10. The DNA of the CDR3 is TGTGCCATCCCAAAGGGGGCGGGTAACACTGAAGCTTTCTTT. Translated, it gives CAIPKGAGNTEAFF.

V and J are TRBV18 and TRBJ1-1; TRBD1 matches at 8 bases. The CDR3 loop spans 15 amino acids. Trimming at V came to 4 bases and at J to 1 base, leaving 5 bases not matched to a gene. CDR1 is KGHSH and CDR2 is LQKENI in the germline V gene. Here the CDR3 reads CASSLRQGTNTEAFF. The CDR3 nucleotides are TGTGCCAGCTCACTGAGACAGGGGACGAACACTGAAGCTTTCTTT.

The chain recombines TRBV30 with TRBJ2-3, with 9 bases identical to TRBD1. The CDR3 runs 15 residues. CDR1 GTSNPN and CDR2 SVGIG come from the germline V gene (reference sequence). The J segment lost 1 base and the V segment lost 8 bases, leaving 10 bases of the junction unmatched. The CDR3 protein is CASRDRAVRTDTQYF. In DNA, the CDR3 is TGTGCCAGCCGGGACAGGGCAGTTCGCACAGATACGCAGTATTTT.

The chain joins TRBV7-3 to TRBJ2-3; the match to TRBD1 covers 9 bases. Germline V gives CDR1 SGHTA, CDR2 FQGTGA. The CDR3 runs 14 residues. The trim removed 5 bases at V and 5 bases at J, leaving 5 bases unmatched. This CDR3 reads CASSGYRGQDTQYF. In DNA, the CDR3 is TGTGCCAGCAGCGGCTACAGGGGGCAAGATACGCAGTATTTT.

The chain has TRBV2 and TRBJ2-1; 7 bases are shared with TRBD2. V dropped 3 bases and J dropped 9; count of bases not matched to a gene: 17. CDR3 length equals 17 residues. Germline V CDR1 and CDR2: SNHLY, FYNNEI. The CDR3 region has the DNA TGTGCCAGCAGTGACTTGGCTAGCGGCGCTCCGGGATCTGAGCAGTTCTTC. Its protein product is CASSDLASGAPGSEQFF.

The chain carries TRBV20-1 and TRBJ1-2; 9 nucleotides line up with TRBD1. This CDR3 is built from 15 residues. The germline V gene has CDR1 DFQATT and CDR2 SNEGSKA (reference sequence). With 3 bases clipped from V and 4 bases from J, the junction kept 9 bases outside the gene matches. CDR3: CSASNSLTGGYGYTF. CDR3 nucleotide sequence: TGCAGTGCTAGTAATTCCCTGACAGGGGGCTATGGCTACACCTTC.

The CDR3 protein is CASSPPDSVNYGYTF. The CDR3 DNA reads TGTGCCAGCTCACCCCCAGACAGTGTAAACTATGGCTACACCTTC. This sequence joins TRBV18 and TRBJ1-2, with TRBD1 as a possible D gene (5 bases). V lost 3 bases to trimming and J lost 2 bases, with 13 bases between them. Germline CDR1 is KGHSH and CDR2 is LQKENI. The CDR3 spans 15 residues.

The chain joins TRBV30 to TRBJ2-1; 11 bases align to TRBD2. There are 17 residues in the CDR3. Germline V CDR1 and CDR2: GTSNPN, SVGIG (reference sequence). The V and J ends lost 2 bases and 2 bases, in that order; junction bases with no gene match: 8. The CDR3 loop reads CAWSNSGGAKAYNEQFF. The CDR3 DNA reads as TGTGCCTGGAGTAATAGCGGGGGGGCAAAGGCCTACAATGAGCAGTTCTTC.

The chain uses TRBV12-3 or TRBV12-4 and TRBJ1-3; D is possibly TRBD1 (5 bases). This CDR3 has 13 residues. V lost 8 bases and J 6 bases, leaving 14 bases between the germline ends. The CDR3 DNA reads TGTGCCAGCTCGGTTGCAGGGCAAAACACCATATATTTT. Translated, it gives CASSVAGQNTIYF.

The genes are TRBV2 and TRBJ1-4; D gene ambiguous. CDR3 length: 15 amino acids. Trimming cost V 3 bases and J 4 bases, with 12 bases left between them. CDR1 and CDR2 (germline): SNHLY, FYNNEI. The CDR3 region is CASSDRGVNNEKLFF. In DNA, the CDR3 is TGTGCCAGCAGTGATCGGGGAGTGAATAATGAAAAACTGTTTTTT.

The V and J genes are TRBV10-3 and TRBJ2-3; weak D call: TRBD2 (5 bases). CDR3 length: 13 residues. V was pared by 7 bases and J by 1 base, with 9 bases between. From germline, CDR1 is ENHRY and CDR2 SYGVKD. The CDR3 region has the DNA TGTGCCATCAACTCCGGGGGCACAGATACGCAGTATTTT. Its translation: CAINSGGTDTQYF.

The V call is TRBV5-1, the J call TRBJ1-1, with D maybe TRBD1 (5 bases). Germline CDR1 SGHRS, CDR2 YFSETQ. The V end was cut by 3 bases, the J end by 0 bases, with 12 bases between. This CDR3 spans 15 amino acids. CDR3 DNA: TGCGCCAGCAGCTGGCAGGGCACCATGAACACTGAAGCTTTCTTT. This codes for CASSWQGTMNTEAFF.

This clone was detected only a few times. This chain uses TRBV2 with TRBJ1-2; D uncertain. The CDR3 is 14 residues long. V was trimmed by 2 bases and J by 4 bases, leaving 11 bases between them. Germline CDR1 and CDR2: SNHLY and FYNNEI. The DNA for the CDR3 is TGTGCCAGCAGTGAAATCCCCCAGTTCTATGGCTACACCTTC. Its translation is CASSEIPQFYGYTF.

The chain is built from TRBV7-7 and TRBJ2-2, with 9 bases that match TRBD1. The CDR3 covers 16 residues. CDR1 and CDR2 (germline): SSHAT, FNYEAQ (reference sequence). V shed 5 bases, J shed 4 bases, and the junction held 8 bases outside the gene matches. The CDR3 region is CASSLGTGLTTGELFF. The DNA for the CDR3 is TGTGCCAGCAGCCTTGGGACAGGGTTGACCACCGGGGAGCTGTTTTTT.

This chain's CDR3 is CASGRDHGFTEAFF. CDR3 coding DNA: TGTGCCAGCGGGAGGGACCATGGGTTCACTGAAGCTTTCTTT. The chain couples TRBV2 to TRBJ1-1, with D possibly being TRBD1 (5 bases). The CDR3 is made up of 14 amino acids. V shed 8 bases and J shed 4 bases, with 17 bases lying between them. Looked up from germline, CDR1 is SNHLY and CDR2 is FYNNEI.

In this sample, this clone turned up a few times. The rearrangement links TRBV30 to TRBJ2-5; 14 bases are shared with TRBD2. This CDR3 has 15 amino acids. Germline CDR1 is GTSNPN and CDR2 is SVGIG (reference sequence). V trimming: 5 bases; J trimming: 7 bases; junction bases outside the gene matches: 9. The CDR3 DNA sequence: TGTGCCTGGGTCCGACTAGCGGGGGGGCGGGGGACCCAGTACTTC. Translating it yields CAWVRLAGGRGTQYF.

This clone has just a few counts. The V call is TRBV28, the J call TRBJ1-2, with 7 positions matching TRBD1. The CDR3 is made up of 15 amino acids. Germline CDR1 MDHEN, CDR2 SYDVKM. The V segment lost 1 base and the J segment 2 bases; nucleotides outside the gene matches: 4. The DNA for the CDR3 is TGTGCCAGCAGTTTATCGGACAGGCCAAACTATGGCTACACCTTC. Translation gives CASSLSDRPNYGYTF.

The gene calls are TRBV28 and TRBJ1-4; 9 bases agree with TRBD1. From germline, CDR1 is MDHEN and CDR2 SYDVKM. With 6 bases clipped from V and 6 bases from J, the junction kept 8 bases outside the gene matches. The CDR3 sequence is 15 residues long. The CDR3 coding sequence is TGTGCCAGCAGGCCAACAGGGGGCGCGTATGAAAAACTGTTTTTT. This codes for CASRPTGGAYEKLFF.

The CDR3 nucleotides are TGTGCCAGCAGCACAGGGGGCCAAAGGCCCCAGCATTTT. Its protein is CASSTGGQRPQHF. This chain links TRBV6-6 with TRBJ1-5; 9 nucleotides agree with TRBD1. V dropped 6 bases and J dropped 9; count of bases not matched to a gene: 6. Per germline, CDR1 MNHNY and CDR2 SVGAGI (reference sequence). This CDR3 spans 13 amino acids.

A word on this clone: At one end, the junction sequence differs from germline, possibly due to a read error. The chain couples TRBV14 to TRBJ1-6; TRBD1 matches 8 bases. The CDR3 has 16 amino acids. Germline lookup yields CDR1 SGHDN and CDR2 FVKESK. CDR3 loop: CASSPRTGRWDSPLYF. CDR3 in DNA: TGTGCCAGCAGCCCTCGGACAGGGCGATGGGATTCACCCCTCTACTTT. The whole variable domain, remainder taken from reference TRBV14 and TRBJ1-6, is EAGVTQFPSHSVIEKGQTVTLRCDPISGHDNLYWYRRVMGKEIKFLLHFVKESKQDESGMPNNRFLAERTGGTYSTLKVQPAELEDSGVYFCASSPRTGRWDSPLYFGNGTRLTVT.